This T cell receptor (beta chain) stems from a study of neurological immune-mediated disorders. The time point denotes: technical triplicate 1. TCRdb passed the 5' RACE reads through MiXCR, listing each CDR3 protein once. The sample yields around 37,000 distinct CDR3 sequences, over 8.5% seen once. Sequenced input: PBMCs. The source is a man between 60 and 75 years old with HTLV-1-associated myelopathy (HAM/TSP).

CDR3 sequence reads: CASSIFRGENEQFF. The CDR3 DNA is TGTGCCAGTAGTATTTTTAGGGGAGAGAATGAGCAGTTCTTC. The rearrangement uses TRBV19 and TRBJ2-1; perhaps D is TRBD1 or TRBD2 (5 bases each). Trimming cost V 3 bases and J 7 bases, with 13 bases left between them. In germline, CDR1 is LNHDA, CDR2 SQIVND (reference sequence). This CDR3 has 14 residues. The full variable domain, with the rest looked up from reference TRBV19 and TRBJ2-1, is DGGITQSPKYLFRKEGQNVTLSCEQNLNHDAMYWYRQDPGQGLRLIYYSQIVNDFQKGDIAEGYSVSREKKESFPLTVTSAQKNPTAFYLCASSIFRGENEQFFGPGTRLTVL.